This T cell receptor (beta chain) is drawn from a study of monozygotic twins with inflammatory bowel disease (dated by TCRdb to the late 2010s). About the investigation overall: A total of 28 monozygotic twin pairs were included in the full study, comprising nine German pairs (four IBD-concordant, five IBD-discordant) and 19 IBD-discordant Danish pairs. The search for disease-associated traits relied mainly on comparing IBD patients with their genetically identical healthy co-twins within discordant pairs. Each individual had, on average, about 151 000 unique TCRalpha sequences and 181 000 unique TCRbeta sequences available for analysis. On the study overall, not on this receptor specifically: Because patients were on differing immunosuppressive treatments, the repertoires may have picked up extra background noise and inter-individual variability. The analysis was unable to tell apart different T cell subtypes. IBD patients shared fewer clonotypes with other individuals than healthy twins did, most markedly in patients showing signs of disease activity. No difference in repertoire similarity was observed between concordant and discordant twins, possibly owing to limited statistical power. IBD patients had lower TCRbeta repertoire diversity, measured by the inverse Simpson index, than their healthy co-twins. No single strong signal or clonotype linked to IBD turned up in the results, so the idea that one exists was not supported.

From each donor, a roughly 2.5 ml peripheral blood sample was drawn into PAXgene tubes and stored at -80 degrees C. Without any T cell sorting, total RNA was extracted from whole blood using the PAXgene blood miRNA kit on an automated QIAcube. Peripheral blood from monozygotic twin pairs, either concordant or discordant for inflammatory bowel disease, underwent deep TCRalpha and TCRbeta repertoire profiling that used unique molecular barcoding. Smoking habits were recorded for all twin pairs, and each individual was classified as a current, former or never smoker. Details on this clonotype: This receptor's antigen is unknown.

To prepare the library, 5' RACE was applied. For each TCR library, 3,500 to 4,000 ng of total RNA was used. For each sample, cDNA was synthesized in eight separate reactions using SMARTScribe reverse transcriptase. Unique molecular identifiers containing a 6-nucleotide sample barcode were introduced through template switching during cDNA synthesis. TCRalpha and TCRbeta cDNA was amplified in two nested PCRs of approximately 16 and 10 cycles, and bead purification was carried out after each PCR. Before amplification, cDNA was treated with uracil DNA-glycosylase and purified using the QIAquick PCR purification kit. In the second PCR, Illumina TruSeq-compatible adapters and sample-specific barcodes were added. Library quality and concentration were checked on TapeStation and Qubit, and libraries were pooled at around 5 ng each. Sequencing of the pooled libraries was done on an Illumina HiSeq2500 single-index Rapid Run using custom sequencing primers and 2 x 100 bp reads. The authors' pipeline ran thus. MiGEC version 1.2.6 was used for UMI-based consensus assembly to correct PCR and sequencing errors. MiXCR version 2.1.1 was used for V(D)J alignment, clonotype assembly and CDR3 extraction. To normalise gene usage, clonotype sharing and MAIT/NKT TCR abundance, the analysis used the top 1000, 10 000 and 20 000 clonotypes per sample. Diversity was computed as the inverse Simpson index with the vegan R package after downsampling to 27 000 UMIs. Paired Mann-Whitney U tests were applied to discordant twin pairs, and Benjamini-Hochberg correction was used for multiple testing. Reads reprocessed by TCRdb are summarized as one entry per CDR3 protein sequence, and DNA is absent. Here the V and J calls rest on TCRdb's processing, not on the authors' analysis. The sample table holds fewer than 450,000 distinct CDR3 sequences. Around 2.6% of the sample is in the top ten clones.

The CDR3 numbers 13 residues from cysteine through phenylalanine. No DNA is listed. CDR1 and CDR2 are read off the germline V gene as SQVTM and ANQGSEA. The clonotype comes from a human donor with ulcerative colitis or Crohn's disease, or a healthy co-twin of an affected twin (not recorded which). The sequenced sample consisted of blood. The chain couples TRBV29-1 to TRBJ2-7; no DNA is available, so the TRBD1 call from TCRdb remains unchecked. CDR3 reads: CSVRLTGTYEQYF.